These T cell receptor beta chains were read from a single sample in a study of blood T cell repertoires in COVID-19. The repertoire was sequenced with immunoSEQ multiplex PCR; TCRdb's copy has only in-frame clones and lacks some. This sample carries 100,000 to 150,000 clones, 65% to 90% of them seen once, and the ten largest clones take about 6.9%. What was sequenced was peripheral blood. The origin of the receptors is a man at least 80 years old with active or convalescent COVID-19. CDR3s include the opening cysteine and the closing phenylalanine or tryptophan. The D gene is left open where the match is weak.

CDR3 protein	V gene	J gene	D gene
CASKPGQGTYEQYF	TRBV3-1/TRBV3-2	TRBJ2-7	TRBD1
CASSLLAGLSGELFF	TRBV5-1	TRBJ2-2	NA
CATSDPHRGGEKLFF	TRBV24-1	TRBJ1-4	TRBD1
CASTQLAGGNNEQFF	TRBV6-5	TRBJ2-1	TRBD2
CASSSLGRNIEEKLFF	TRBV19	TRBJ1-4	NA
CASSYSGTEDYNEQFF	TRBV6-5	TRBJ2-1	TRBD1
CASSDGTSGGNQETQYF	TRBV9	TRBJ2-5	TRBD2
CASSLGGLAETQYF	TRBV11-3	TRBJ2-5	TRBD2
CASSWEQGAQGYTF	TRBV5-1	TRBJ1-2	TRBD1
CASSPGTAFSTDTQYF	TRBV7-8	TRBJ2-3	NA
CASSVAHYLTDTQYF	TRBV9	TRBJ2-3	NA
CASRKSGLAGSYEQYF	TRBV7-2	TRBJ2-7	TRBD2
CASSLLSAGGTDTQYF	TRBV13	TRBJ2-3	TRBD2
CASSLFREKLFF	TRBV5-6	TRBJ1-4	NA
CASSTPTGLSEQYF	TRBV5-4	TRBJ2-7	TRBD1
CASSQGTSGEKEQYF	TRBV19	TRBJ2-7	TRBD2
CASSSRQGFNEQYF	TRBV2	TRBJ2-7	TRBD1
CASSLQRGGIEQFF	TRBV3-1/TRBV3-2	TRBJ2-1	NA
CASSQDLGDRDIQYF	TRBV4-1	TRBJ2-4	NA
CASSWALNTEAFF	TRBV5-6	TRBJ1-1	NA
CASSVGTSGYNEQFF	TRBV9	TRBJ2-1	TRBD2
CASSLGAGGGTDTQYF	TRBV7-3	TRBJ2-3	NA
CASSLYGSGSYEQYF	TRBV5-4	TRBJ2-7	TRBD2
CASSLGQLSQGDGYTF	TRBV5-5	TRBJ1-2	NA
CSASPPTIQQETQYF	TRBV20-1	TRBJ2-5	NA
CASSYSGSRNAGELFF	TRBV7-3	TRBJ2-2	TRBD2
CASRSTSVGEQFF	TRBV6-5	TRBJ2-1	TRBD2
CASSEAWQGLARGNQPQHF	TRBV6-1	TRBJ1-5	NA
CASSRGQGGSGNTIYF	TRBV5-1	TRBJ1-3	TRBD1
CATSDNSGLAGGPDTQYF	TRBV24-1	TRBJ2-3	TRBD2
CASSYSTGTSGTETQYF	TRBV6-2/TRBV6-3	TRBJ2-5	TRBD2
CASSVTGGSNYGYTF	TRBV9	TRBJ1-2	TRBD1
CASSYRPGQIYGYTF	TRBV6-2/TRBV6-3	TRBJ1-2	TRBD1
CASSMVRDRGRASGNTIYF	TRBV19	TRBJ1-3	TRBD1
CASSVGGQGTYEQYF	TRBV9	TRBJ2-7	TRBD1
CASSKVYDRSPFF	TRBV21-1	TRBJ2-7	NA
CASSLTRQVYSNQPQHF	TRBV19	TRBJ1-5	NA
CASRPSGGYQETQYF	TRBV28	TRBJ2-5	TRBD2
CASSPPLAGGYTQYF	TRBV18	TRBJ2-3	TRBD2
CASSSRDRDTGELFF	TRBV7-9	TRBJ2-2	TRBD1
CASSKQGLDTEAFF	TRBV19	TRBJ1-1	NA
CASSPFGGAVNEQFF	TRBV3-1/TRBV3-2	TRBJ2-1	NA
CASSGTSRPYEQYF	TRBV18	TRBJ2-7	TRBD2
CASRSRTGHEQYF	TRBV27	TRBJ2-7	NA
CASSLSPTGRGYTF	TRBV27	TRBJ1-2	NA
CASSLYSGANVLTF	TRBV9	TRBJ2-6	NA
CASSEDRTAGYTF	TRBV19	TRBJ1-2	TRBD1
CASSLGESTDTQYF	TRBV7-9	TRBJ2-3	NA
CASWSFSGVGSYEQYF	TRBV28	TRBJ2-7	TRBD2
CASSTGTGNYGYTF	TRBV6-5	TRBJ1-2	TRBD1
CASSSLGGQTEAFF	TRBV7-3	TRBJ1-1	TRBD1
CASTRQGPTNYGYTF	TRBV7-8	TRBJ1-2	TRBD1
CASSYPGGDQQYF	TRBV7-2	TRBJ2-7	NA
CASSLVSGANTGELFF	TRBV7-3	TRBJ2-2	TRBD2
CASSQELAQFF	TRBV3-1/TRBV3-2	TRBJ2-1	NA
CASMWGPYNEQFF	TRBV6-5	TRBJ2-1	NA
CAWNGQGSSYNSPLHF	TRBV30	TRBJ1-6	NA
CASSLDSQETQYF	TRBV11-3	TRBJ2-5	NA
CASSPGGGNTIYF	TRBV9	TRBJ1-3	NA
CASSAPGQGANYGYTF	TRBV19	TRBJ1-2	TRBD1